Below are 29 T cell receptor beta chains sequenced from a single sample in a study of early T cells in non-severe SARS-CoV-2 infection. TCRdb re-called the 5' RACE reads with MiXCR, one entry per CDR3 protein. The sample lists nearly 70,000 distinct CDR3 sequences, 4.6% seen once, with 3% to 4.5% in the top ten. The sequencing here drew on whole blood, taken at baseline. The receptors come from an adult who was a healthcare worker with PCR-confirmed SARS-CoV-2 infection or an uninfected control (not recorded which). The donor label of this sample is uncertain.

This clonotype was found many times. J is TRBJ1-5 and V is TRBV14, with 8 bases fitting TRBD1. CDR3 length: 18 amino acids. With 4 bases clipped from V and 1 base from J, the junction kept 12 bases outside the gene matches. The germline V gene has CDR1 SGHDN and CDR2 FVKESK. The CDR3 nucleotides are TGTGCCAGCAGCCGAGACGGAACAGGGGGAGCGAGCAATCAGCCCCAGCATTTT. Amino acids: CASSRDGTGGASNQPQHF.

The chain is built from TRBV11-3 and TRBJ2-1, with 7 bases matching TRBD2. V gave up 4 bases and J gave up 0 bases; unmatched junction bases: 6. Per the germline V gene, CDR1 is SGHNT and CDR2 is YENEEA. The CDR3 has 16 residues. CDR3 in DNA: TGTGCCAGCAGCTCCTCTATAGCGGGCTCCTACAATGAGCAGTTCTTC. Amino acids: CASSSSIAGSYNEQFF.

This clonotype was seen repeatedly, ten times or more. The gene calls are TRBV12-3 or TRBV12-4 and TRBJ2-2, with D possibly TRBD1 on 5 matching bases. The V end was cut by 3 bases, the J end by 6 bases, with 14 bases between. The CDR3 length is 15 residues. CDR3 amino acids: CASSFWGSRSGELFF. Written as DNA, the CDR3 is TGTGCCAGCAGTTTTTGGGGCAGCCGATCCGGGGAGCTGTTTTTT.

This clonotype was seen repeatedly, ten times or more. The chain carries TRBV10-1 and TRBJ1-2; D remains unclear. Germline V gene lookup returns CDR1 WNHNN and CDR2 SYGVQD (reference sequence). The CDR3 is 16 amino acids. V was clipped by 0 bases and J by 4 bases, with 15 bases between them. This chain's CDR3 is CASSESILTGIYGYTF. For the CDR3, the DNA is TGCGCCAGCAGTGAGTCAATCCTCACCGGGATCTATGGCTACACCTTC.

V usage is TRBV5-4 and J usage is TRBJ1-1, with D hard to call. This CDR3 spans 15 amino acids. V was cut by 1 base and J by 4 bases, with 14 bases left in between. Per germline, CDR1 SGHNT and CDR2 YYREEE (reference sequence). CDR3 DNA: TGTGCCAGCAGCTTGCCGGGTTCCGGAGCCACTGAAGCTTTCTTT. Translated: CASSLPGSGATEAFF.

This clonotype was counted ten times or more. V gene TRBV7-6 combines with J gene TRBJ1-2; D is ambiguous. Germline V lookup: CDR1 SGHVS, CDR2 FNYEAQ. V shed 2 bases and J shed 0 bases, with 10 bases lying between them. CDR3 length: 15 residues. The CDR3 DNA follows: TGTGCCAGCAGCTTAAACACGGGGACTAACTATGGCTACACCTTC. The encoded protein is CASSLNTGTNYGYTF.

This clonotype was counted between two and nine times. The chain couples TRBV12-3 or TRBV12-4 to TRBJ1-2; D gene uncertain. This CDR3 contains 12 residues. Trimming stripped 1 base from V and 6 bases from J, with 6 bases between. The CDR3 loop reads CASSLGQNGYTF. The CDR3 DNA is TGTGCCAGCAGTTTAGGGCAGAATGGCTACACCTTC.

Only a few counts were recorded for this clonotype. This chain connects TRBV6-5 to TRBJ2-6; TRBD2 might be the D (5 bases). The length of the CDR3 is 15 residues. V was shortened by 3 bases and J by 5 bases, with 11 bases between the two germline ends. The germline V gene encodes CDR1 MNHEY and CDR2 SVGAGI. The CDR3 DNA sequence: TGTGCCAGCAGTTATGGTCGGGAACGGGCCAACGTCCTGACTTTC. Translating it yields CASSYGRERANVLTF.

This clonotype was counted at least ten times. For the CDR3, the DNA is TGTGCCAGCAGCTTTACCGGGACAGGGGGTCGTGGCTACACCTTC. Protein sequence: CASSFTGTGGRGYTF. The V gene is TRBV11-2, the J gene TRBJ1-2; 11 nucleotides align to TRBD1. The CDR3 loop spans 15 amino acids. Germline V gene lookup returns CDR1 SGHAT and CDR2 FQNNGV. With V trimmed by 3 bases and J by 7 bases, 7 bases remained unmatched.

This clonotype has only a few counts. The chain joins TRBV5-6 to TRBJ1-1; D ambiguous. The CDR3 runs to 15 residues. CDR1 is SGHDT, CDR2 YYEEEE, per germline. Deletions cut 5 bases from V and 4 bases from J, with 18 bases between. The CDR3 region has the DNA TGTGCCAGCAGTCCACAGCGGCGAGTGGGCACTGAAGCTTTCTTT. Amino acids: CASSPQRRVGTEAFF.

This clonotype has at least ten counts. The chain uses TRBV7-2 and TRBJ2-5; weak D call: TRBD1 (5 bases). The CDR3 consists of 14 residues. V lost 3 bases and J lost 3, with 11 bases in between. The V gene's germline CDR1 is SGHTA and CDR2 FQGNSA. The CDR3 region is CASSFGHSEETQYF. The CDR3, as DNA: TGTGCCAGCAGCTTCGGACATTCTGAAGAGACCCAGTACTTC. Complete variable domain (other parts from reference TRBV7-2 and TRBJ2-5): GAGVSQSPSNKVTEKGKDVELRCDPISGHTALYWYRQSLGQGLEFLIYFQGNSAPDKSGLPSDRFSAERTGGSVSTLTIQRTQQEDSAVYLCASSFGHSEETQYFGPGTRLLVL.

The gene calls are TRBV7-6 and TRBJ2-3; 9 bases match TRBD2. The J segment lost 1 base and the V segment lost 5 bases, leaving 13 bases of the junction unmatched. The CDR3 extends over 18 amino acids. Germline V gene sequence: CDR1 SGHVS, CDR2 FNYEAQ. The CDR3 nucleotides read TGTGCCAGCAGCCGGATATCACGGACTAGCGTGGGCACAGATACGCAGTATTTT. Protein: CASSRISRTSVGTDTQYF.

This clonotype was recorded many times. The chain combines TRBV29-1 with TRBJ2-5; D is uncertain. Trimming took 8 bases from V and 4 from J, leaving 11 bases between them. The germline V gene encodes CDR1 SQVTM and CDR2 ANQGSEA. CDR3 length equals 11 residues. The CDR3 loop reads CSPRPGETQYF. For the CDR3, the DNA is TGCAGCCCTCGTCCGGGAGAGACCCAGTACTTC. The entire variable domain, with the rest obtained from reference TRBV29-1 and TRBJ2-5, is as follows: SAVISQKPSRDICQRGTSLTIQCQVDSQVTMMFWYRQQPGQSLTLIATANQGSEATYESGFVIDKFPISRPNLTFSTLTVSNMSPEDSSIYLCSPRPGETQYFGPGTRLLVL.

In this sample, this clonotype turned up many times. The chain employs TRBV10-3 and TRBJ2-2; TRBD1 matches 8 bases. The CDR3 has 14 amino acids. The junction had 5 bases not matched to a gene; V was cut back by 7 bases and J by 4 bases. Germline CDR1 ENHRY, CDR2 SYGVKD. CDR3 sequence (DNA): TGTGCCATCACTTCTACAGGGGGCACCGGGGAGCTGTTTTTT. Residues: CAITSTGGTGELFF.

Many counts were recorded for this clonotype. This chain connects TRBV12-3 or TRBV12-4 to TRBJ2-5; D not certain. The CDR3 has 11 amino acids. Trimming shortened V by 4 bases and J by 5 bases, and 5 bases separated the two germline ends. In nucleotides, the CDR3 is TGTGCCAGCAGTTCTGGGGAGACCCAGTACTTC. This translates into CASSSGETQYF.

Many counts were recorded for this clonotype. The rearrangement joins TRBV12-3 or TRBV12-4 to TRBJ2-7; 9 nucleotides agree with TRBD2. The J segment lost 4 bases and the V segment lost 6 bases, leaving 7 bases of the junction unmatched. The length of the CDR3 is 14 residues. CDR3: CASSGTSRGYEQYF. The CDR3 region has the DNA TGTGCCAGCAGCGGGACTAGCCGAGGGTACGAGCAGTACTTC.

This clonotype was counted between two and nine times. The rearrangement joins TRBV6-2 or TRBV6-3 to TRBJ2-1, with D perhaps being TRBD1 or TRBD2 (5 bases each). The V and J ends lost 5 bases and 7 bases respectively, with 18 bases between them. Germline V gene sequence: CDR1 MNHEY, CDR2 SVGEGT. The CDR3 is made up of 15 amino acids. This CDR3 is CASSRPGPSSNEQFF. In DNA, the CDR3 is TGTGCCAGCAGTCGGCCGGGACCATCTTCGAATGAGCAGTTCTTC.

The chain is built from TRBV27 and TRBJ2-2, with D unclear. Germline CDR1 and CDR2: MNHEY and SMNVEV (reference sequence). Trimming stripped 10 bases from V and 8 bases from J, with 20 bases between. This CDR3 is 14 amino acids long. CDR3 in amino acids: CATRPSGVGGELFF. DNA for the CDR3: TGTGCCACCCGACCCTCTGGGGTGGGTGGGGAGCTGTTTTTT.

This clonotype was recorded at least ten times. This CDR3 is CASSLGELNEQYF. For the CDR3, the DNA is TGTGCCAGCAGCTTAGGGGAGTTAAACGAGCAGTACTTC. The gene calls are TRBV7-2 and TRBJ2-7, with a weak D call TRBD2 (5 bases). The germline V gene encodes CDR1 SGHTA and CDR2 FQGNSA. Trimming removed 1 base at V and 5 bases at J, with 9 bases between. The CDR3 has 13 residues.

In its sample, this clonotype was seen many times. V usage is TRBV7-6 and J usage is TRBJ2-5; TRBD2 aligns across 7 bases. The V and J ends lost 1 base and 2 bases, in that order; junction bases with no gene match: 4. CDR1 and CDR2 (germline): SGHVS, FNYEAQ. This CDR3 is built from 15 residues. Written as DNA, the CDR3 is TGTGCCAGCAGCTTAGTACCGGGAGGACAAGAGACCCAGTACTTC. Amino acids: CASSLVPGGQETQYF.

At least ten counts were recorded for this clonotype. The genes are TRBV6-6 and TRBJ2-7, with 7 bases fitting TRBD1. The germline CDR1 and CDR2 sequences are MNHNY and SVGAGI (reference sequence). Trimming at V came to 6 bases and at J to 4 bases, leaving 3 bases not matched to a gene. The CDR3 is 12 amino acids. The CDR3 DNA follows: TGTGCCAGCAGCAAGACAGGGTACGAGCAGTACTTC. The encoded protein is CASSKTGYEQYF.

The chain links TRBV29-1 to TRBJ1-2; D gene ambiguous. The germline CDR1 and CDR2 sequences are SQVTM and ANQGSEA. CDR3 length: 15 residues. Trimming cost V 0 bases and J 7 bases, with 18 bases left between them. The CDR3 loop is CSVEDRLVLTAGYTF. The CDR3 coding sequence is TGCAGCGTTGAAGATCGGCTGGTGCTAACTGCTGGCTACACCTTC.

This clonotype was seen repeatedly, ten times or more. The chain couples TRBV11-2 to TRBJ2-7, with D tentatively TRBD2 (6 bases). Germline loops: CDR1 SGHAT, CDR2 FQNNGV. The ends were cut back, 0 bases at V and 0 bases at J, with 15 bases in the middle. The CDR3 has 17 amino acids. The CDR3 DNA reads TGTGCCAGCAGCTTAGATCAGGTTAGCGGTAGCTCCTACGAGCAGTACTTC. Translation gives CASSLDQVSGSSYEQYF.

This chain links TRBV28 with TRBJ2-1; D gene uncertain. The germline V gene has CDR1 MDHEN and CDR2 SYDVKM. Trimming cost V 6 bases and J 8 bases, with 14 bases left between them. The CDR3 sequence is 13 residues long. This CDR3 reads CASRMAGVDEQFF. In DNA, the CDR3 is TGTGCCAGCAGGATGGCAGGAGTCGATGAGCAGTTCTTC.

This clonotype appeared a few times. The chain joins TRBV10-3 to TRBJ1-1; D remains unclear. Deletions cut 8 bases from V and 3 bases from J, with 19 bases between. From germline, CDR1 is ENHRY and CDR2 SYGVKD. The CDR3 extends over 15 amino acids. The CDR3 DNA follows: TGTGCCATCCGTATCTCCATAAATCCGGACACTGAAGCTTTCTTT. Encoded protein: CAIRISINPDTEAFF.

This chain connects TRBV7-9 to TRBJ2-2; TRBD1 might be the D (5 bases). The CDR3 totals 14 residues. V was pared by 6 bases and J by 4 bases, with 12 bases between. Germline CDR1 SEHNR, CDR2 FQNEAQ (reference sequence). The CDR3 nucleotides are TGTGCCAGCAGGCCTAACCAGGGCACCGGGGAGCTGTTTTTT. This encodes CASRPNQGTGELFF. Complete variable domain (other parts from reference TRBV7-9 and TRBJ2-2): DTGVSQNPRHKITKRGQNVTFRCDPISEHNRLYWYRQTLGQGPEFLTYFQNEAQLEKSRLLSDRFSAERPKGSFSTLEIQRTEQGDSAMYLCASRPNQGTGELFFGEGSRLTVL.

This clonotype was observed a handful of times. The V call is TRBV29-1, the J call TRBJ2-3; a weak D match, TRBD2 (6 bases). Germline V lookup: CDR1 SQVTM, CDR2 ANQGSEA. CDR3 length equals 15 residues. Trimming removed 3 bases at V and 1 base at J, with 14 bases between. CDR3 sequence (DNA): TGCAGCGTTGAGGGAGGACTCTCTGGCACAGATACGCAGTATTTT. Its protein product is CSVEGGLSGTDTQYF.

The chain has TRBV3-1 and TRBJ1-2, with TRBD1 identical over 8 bases. Germline V gene data show CDR1 as LGHDT and CDR2 as YNNKEL (reference sequence). CDR3 length equals 14 residues. After removal of 3 bases from V and 3 bases from J, the junction contained 3 bases not matched to a gene. As DNA, the CDR3 is TGTGCCAGCAGCCATACGACAGGGGACTATGGCTACACCTTC. Protein: CASSHTTGDYGYTF.

This clonotype was detected ten times or more. The gene calls are TRBV4-1 and TRBJ1-6; D not certain. The CDR3 covers 12 residues. The ends were cut back, 1 base at V and 10 bases at J, with 5 bases in the middle. Germline V gene sequence: CDR1 MGHRA, CDR2 YSYEKL. Written as DNA, the CDR3 is TGCGCCAGCAGCCAAGGGCAGTCACCCCTCCACTTT. As protein: CASSQGQSPLHF.